The clone carrying this TCR beta chain was counted at least ten times. This sample was taken from a study of neurological immune-mediated disorders. With 0 bases removed from V and 6 bases from J, the gap between germline ends came to 10 bases. The germline CDR1 and CDR2 sequences are SGHRS and YFSETQ. The CDR3 has 14 amino acids. Using its own MiXCR run on the 5' RACE reads, TCRdb lists one record per CDR3 protein. The repertoire includes around 40,000 distinct CDR3 sequences, more than 9.5% of them detected once, and 1.3% sits in the top ten. The sequencing input was PBMCs. The sequence came from a female donor in good health. This chain uses TRBV5-1 with TRBJ2-1; D is unclear. CDR3 DNA sequence: TGCGCCAGCAGCTTGGGTTCGGGCATCAATGAGCAGTTCTTC. It codes for CASSLGSGINEQFF.